This T cell receptor beta chain came from a study of blood T cells in healthy people across ages. Study results and caveats: Unknown donor CMV status possibly confounded expanded clonotype changes. Compared with aged donors, long-lived donors showed fewer expanded clones, suggesting selection. Per million T cells, TCR beta diversity dropped roughly linearly as age increased.

The V and J ends lost 4 bases and 0 bases, in that order; junction bases with no gene match: 7. The CDR3 extends over 16 amino acids. CDR1 and CDR2 from the germline V gene are SGDLS and YYNGEE. Then a second PCR, running about 7 to 11 cycles, was carried out with a sample-barcoded 5' primer and a J-beta primer mix. Per sample, CDR3-containing paired-end reads numbered at least 2.5 million. TCRdb called the 5' RACE reads again in MiXCR, with one record for every CDR3 protein. The sample yields some 1.1 million distinct CDR3 sequences, around two fifths seen once. About this clonotype: Its target is unknown.

The chain couples TRBV9 to TRBJ1-3; 7 nucleotides match TRBD1. The sequencing sample was made of blood. The TCR was taken from a man between 18 and 29 years old in good health. In nucleotides, the CDR3 is TGTGCCAGCAGCCCTAGGACAGGATCCTCTGGAAACACCATATATTTT. As protein: CASSPRTGSSGNTIYF.